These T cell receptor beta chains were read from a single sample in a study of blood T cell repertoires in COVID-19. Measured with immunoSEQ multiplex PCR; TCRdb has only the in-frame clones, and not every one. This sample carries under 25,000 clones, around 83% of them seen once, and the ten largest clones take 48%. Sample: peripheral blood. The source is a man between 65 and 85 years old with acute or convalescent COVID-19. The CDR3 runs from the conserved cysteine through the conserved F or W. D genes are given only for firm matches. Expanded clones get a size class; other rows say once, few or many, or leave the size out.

CDR3nt: TGTGCCTGGAGGTTTCAGGGATACGGAGGCTACACCTTC
CDR3aa: CAWRFQGYGGYTF
abundance: .
j_gene: TRBJ1-2
v_gene: TRBV30
d_gene: .

CDR3nt: TGTGCCAGCAGCTGGGGACTAGCGGGTTCGCAGGAGCAGTTCTTC
CDR3aa: CASSWGLAGSQEQFF
abundance: .
j_gene: TRBJ2-1
v_gene: TRBV7-3
d_gene: TRBD2

CDR3nt: TGCAGCGGATCACAGGGTGGAGATACGCAGTATTTT
CDR3aa: CSGSQGGDTQYF
abundance: few
j_gene: TRBJ2-3
v_gene: TRBV29-1
d_gene: .

CDR3nt: TGCGCCAGCAGCAGAGGGACACGGGGAAGTATGTCCCTCCACTTT
CDR3aa: CASSRGTRGSMSLHF
abundance: .
j_gene: TRBJ1-6
v_gene: TRBV5-1
d_gene: .

CDR3nt: TGTGCCAGCAGCTTGGGTTCTCGGACTGAAGCTTTCTTT
CDR3aa: CASSLGSRTEAFF
abundance: .
j_gene: TRBJ1-1
v_gene: TRBV5-5
d_gene: .

CDR3nt: TGTGCCAGCAGCCAATCCTTCTCGGGAGGTGAAAAACTGTTTTTT
CDR3aa: CASSQSFSGGEKLFF
abundance: .
j_gene: TRBJ1-4
v_gene: TRBV4-2
d_gene: .

CDR3nt: TGTGCCAGCAGCTTTGCGGAGACCTCCCTTAGGCAGCCCCAGCATTTT
CDR3aa: CASSFAETSLRQPQHF
abundance: .
j_gene: TRBJ1-5
v_gene: TRBV5-8
d_gene: .

CDR3nt: TGTGCCAGCTTTGGAGGGAGCTATGGCTACACCTTC
CDR3aa: CASFGGSYGYTF
abundance: .
j_gene: TRBJ1-2
v_gene: TRBV18
d_gene: .

CDR3nt: TGTGCCAGTCGGACTAGCGGGAGATTCGCTGAGCAGTTCTTC
CDR3aa: CASRTSGRFAEQFF
abundance: .
j_gene: TRBJ2-1
v_gene: TRBV27
d_gene: TRBD2

CDR3nt: TGTGCCAGCAGCTTTCTGGGGGCAGAGAATTCACCCCTCCACTTT
CDR3aa: CASSFLGAENSPLHF
abundance: few
j_gene: TRBJ1-6
v_gene: TRBV7-2
d_gene: .

CDR3nt: TGTGCCAGCAGCTTAAGAGTGGAGGCGCAGTATTTT
CDR3aa: CASSLRVEAQYF
abundance: .
j_gene: TRBJ2-3
v_gene: TRBV11-1
d_gene: .

CDR3nt: TGCGCCAGCAGCCAAGAACTTGCTCAGCCCCAGCATTTT
CDR3aa: CASSQELAQPQHF
abundance: .
j_gene: TRBJ1-5
v_gene: TRBV4-3
d_gene: .

CDR3nt: TGTGCCAGCAGCTTAGGAGCAAGGCAGGCCGGCTACACCTTC
CDR3aa: CASSLGARQAGYTF
abundance: .
j_gene: TRBJ1-2
v_gene: TRBV11-2
d_gene: .

CDR3nt: TGTGCCAGCAGCGGGCCCGGGACAGCCTTCCAGCCCCAGCATTTT
CDR3aa: CASSGPGTAFQPQHF
abundance: .
j_gene: TRBJ1-5
v_gene: TRBV6-2/TRBV6-3
d_gene: TRBD1

CDR3nt: TGTGCCACCAGCAGAGATAAACGGCAGCGGCATCAGAACACTGAAGCTTTCTTT
CDR3aa: CATSRDKRQRHQNTEAFF
abundance: .
j_gene: TRBJ1-1
v_gene: TRBV15
d_gene: .

CDR3nt: TGTGCCAGCAGCTCATTCGACAGGGGCATATACGAGCAGTACTTC
CDR3aa: CASSSFDRGIYEQYF
abundance: once
j_gene: TRBJ2-7
v_gene: TRBV7-3
d_gene: TRBD1

CDR3nt: TGTGCCAGCAGCCGGGCAGGGGGCACCGGGGAGCTGTTTTTT
CDR3aa: CASSRAGGTGELFF
abundance: once
j_gene: TRBJ2-2
v_gene: TRBV5-4
d_gene: TRBD1

CDR3nt: TGTGCCAGTAGTATCCTAGCGGGTCCCCACTCCTACGAGCAGTACTTC
CDR3aa: CASSILAGPHSYEQYF
abundance: .
j_gene: TRBJ2-7
v_gene: TRBV19
d_gene: TRBD2

CDR3nt: TGTGCCAGCAGCTTAGAAGGCTGGGGGCGAGGTCAGCCCCAGCATTTT
CDR3aa: CASSLEGWGRGQPQHF
abundance: .
j_gene: TRBJ1-5
v_gene: TRBV7-2
d_gene: .

CDR3nt: TGTGCCAGCAGCCGGGCAGGGGTCCGCTCTGGGGCCAACGTCCTGACTTTC
CDR3aa: CASSRAGVRSGANVLTF
abundance: once
j_gene: TRBJ2-6
v_gene: TRBV2
d_gene: .

CDR3nt: TGTGCCAGCAGCTTAGGGGAGCATGGGAAACTGTTTTTT
CDR3aa: CASSLGEHGKLFF
abundance: .
j_gene: TRBJ1-4
v_gene: TRBV7-2
d_gene: .

CDR3nt: TGTGCCAGCAGTAACCCGGGGACTGAAGCTTTCTTT
CDR3aa: CASSNPGTEAFF
abundance: few
j_gene: TRBJ1-1
v_gene: TRBV6-5
d_gene: .

CDR3nt: TGCGCCAGCAGCCGGGGACAGACGGAGACCCAGTACTTC
CDR3aa: CASSRGQTETQYF
abundance: .
j_gene: TRBJ2-5
v_gene: TRBV5-1
d_gene: TRBD1

CDR3nt: TGCGCCAGCAGCTTGACGGCAGGCTCTGGGGCCAACGTCCTGACTTTC
CDR3aa: CASSLTAGSGANVLTF
abundance: .
j_gene: TRBJ2-6
v_gene: TRBV5-1
d_gene: .

CDR3nt: TGTGCCAGCAGCCCCGGCGAGGCTAGGACCGGGGAGCTGTTTTTT
CDR3aa: CASSPGEARTGELFF
abundance: .
j_gene: TRBJ2-2
v_gene: TRBV5-4
d_gene: .